The 9 T cell receptor beta chains below were found in one sample sequenced in a study of human T cells and chemical hapten exposure (dated by TCRdb to the early 2020s). What this sample's time point label stands for: patch test 3, about 24 weeks after DPC sensitization. Reading the label with the study, this specimen's treatment or condition is: therapeutic diphenylcyclopropenone sensitization with weekly scalp DPC. The library was built by means of RACE. Data came from a NextSeq 500. Clones were called with MiXCR by TCRdb after fastp trimmed the public reads at Q25, and only in-frame beta chains were retained. A single entry per CDR3 protein holds the most common genes and DNA from its merged rows. The sample yields 82,000 or so distinct CDR3 sequences; roughly 13% were counted once. Clones ranked in the top ten supply approximately 5% of the sample. The sequenced sample was whole blood, obtained in connection with sensitization to the hapten diphenylcyclopropenone (DPC). The receptors were sampled from a woman aged 45-59 years with alopecia areata. Some clones in this sample may be carry-over from other donors' samples.

Only a few counts were recorded for this clonotype. The chain combines TRBV25-1 with TRBJ1-5, with D unresolved. The length of the CDR3 is 14 residues. CDR1 is MGHDK and CDR2 is SYGVNS in the germline V gene. The ends were cut back, 1 base at V and 7 bases at J, with 11 bases in the middle. The CDR3 sequence is CASSESGFGQPQHF. The CDR3 nucleotides are TGTGCCAGCAGTGAATCAGGATTTGGGCAGCCCCAGCATTTT.

The V call is TRBV12-3 or TRBV12-4, the J call TRBJ1-2, with 9 bases fitting TRBD1. V lost 5 bases to trimming and J lost 7 bases; unmatched junction nucleotides: 8. The CDR3 covers 14 residues. In DNA form, the CDR3 reads TGTGCCAGCAGTCAGTACAGGGGGCAGAGTGGCTACACCTTC. Its translation is CASSQYRGQSGYTF.

V usage is TRBV20-1 and J usage is TRBJ1-1; tentatively, D is TRBD1 (6 bases). The CDR3 spans 13 residues. The V gene lost 2 bases and the J gene lost 11 bases, with 18 bases spanning the gap. CDR1 is DFQATT, CDR2 SNEGSKA, per germline (reference sequence). CDR3: CSARRRDNWTAFF. CDR3 DNA sequence: TGCAGTGCTAGACGACGGGACAACTGGACGGCTTTCTTT.

This clonotype was recorded many times. V gene TRBV5-1 combines with J gene TRBJ2-7; the D gene is possibly TRBD2 (6 bases). The CDR3 is made up of 14 amino acids. In germline, CDR1 is SGHRS, CDR2 YFSETQ. V gave up 0 bases and J gave up 12 bases, with 19 bases separating them. CDR3 protein: CASSLGEVGSLRYF. CDR3 DNA: TGCGCCAGCAGCTTGGGGGAGGTCGGGTCCCTGAGGTACTTC. The full variable domain, completed using reference TRBV5-1 and TRBJ2-7, is KAGVTQTPRYLIKTRGQQVTLSCSPISGHRSVSWYQQTPGQGLQFLFEYFSETQRNKGNFPGRFSGRQFSNSRSEMNVSTLELGDSALYLCASSLGEVGSLRYFGPGTRLTVT.

This clonotype was detected ten times or more. The chain joins TRBV18 to TRBJ1-1; D is undetermined. Between the trimmed V and J ends, which lost 4 bases and 0 bases, there was a span of 9 bases. The CDR3 runs to 14 residues. Looked up from germline, CDR1 is KGHSH and CDR2 is LQKENI. DNA for the CDR3: TGTGCCAGCTCACGAAATACTATGAACACTGAAGCTTTCTTT. Protein sequence: CASSRNTMNTEAFF.

This clonotype appeared many times. Here the CDR3 DNA reads TGCAGCGCCAAGACTGGGAGTAATGAGCAGTTCTTC. This gives the protein CSAKTGSNEQFF. The chain is built from TRBV29-1 and TRBJ2-1, with a weak D call TRBD2 (5 bases). The CDR3 is made up of 12 amino acids. Germline V gives CDR1 SQVTM, CDR2 ANQGSEA. V was cut by 7 bases and J by 7 bases, with 14 bases left in between.

This chain uses TRBV20-1 with TRBJ2-5; D not resolved. Germline-derived CDR1 and CDR2 are DFQATT and SNEGSKA (reference sequence). V was clipped by 1 base and J by 1 base, with 13 bases between them. There are 15 residues in the CDR3. Here the CDR3 DNA reads TGCAGTGCTAGAGCCTTTCATGGAACCCAAGAGACCCAGTACTTC. This translates into CSARAFHGTQETQYF.

V and J are TRBV15 and TRBJ1-6; D not certain. Trimming took off 0 bases at V and 0 bases at J, with 9 bases between the two ends. CDR3 size: 17 residues. In germline, CDR1 is LNHNV, CDR2 YYDKDF (reference sequence). The DNA of the CDR3 is TGTGCCACCAGCAGAGAATGGGCGGTCTCCTATAATTCACCCCTCCACTTT. Amino acid sequence: CATSREWAVSYNSPLHF.

This clonotype was found many times. The DNA for the CDR3 is TGTGCCAGTACCACCCCCTACAATGAGCAGTTCTTC. Translation: CASTTPYNEQFF. This chain joins TRBV19 and TRBJ2-1; D ambiguous. This CDR3 has 12 amino acids. Trimming removed 7 bases at V and 2 bases at J, with 6 bases between. The germline V gene has CDR1 LNHDA and CDR2 SQIVND (reference sequence).